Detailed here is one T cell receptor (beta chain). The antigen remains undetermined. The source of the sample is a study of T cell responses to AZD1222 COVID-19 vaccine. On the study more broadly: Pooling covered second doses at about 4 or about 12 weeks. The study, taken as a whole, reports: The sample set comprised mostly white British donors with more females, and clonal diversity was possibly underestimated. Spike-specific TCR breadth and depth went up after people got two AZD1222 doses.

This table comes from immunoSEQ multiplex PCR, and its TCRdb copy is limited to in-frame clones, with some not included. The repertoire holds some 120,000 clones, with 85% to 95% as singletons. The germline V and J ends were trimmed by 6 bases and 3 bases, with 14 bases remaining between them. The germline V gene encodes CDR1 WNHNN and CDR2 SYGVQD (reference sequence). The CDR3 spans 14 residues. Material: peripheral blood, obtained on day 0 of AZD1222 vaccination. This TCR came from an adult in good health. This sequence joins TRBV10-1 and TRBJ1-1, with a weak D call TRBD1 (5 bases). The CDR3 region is CASRPALRDTEAFF. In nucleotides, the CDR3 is TGCGCCAGCAGACCGGCCCTCAGGGACACTGAAGCTTTCTTT.